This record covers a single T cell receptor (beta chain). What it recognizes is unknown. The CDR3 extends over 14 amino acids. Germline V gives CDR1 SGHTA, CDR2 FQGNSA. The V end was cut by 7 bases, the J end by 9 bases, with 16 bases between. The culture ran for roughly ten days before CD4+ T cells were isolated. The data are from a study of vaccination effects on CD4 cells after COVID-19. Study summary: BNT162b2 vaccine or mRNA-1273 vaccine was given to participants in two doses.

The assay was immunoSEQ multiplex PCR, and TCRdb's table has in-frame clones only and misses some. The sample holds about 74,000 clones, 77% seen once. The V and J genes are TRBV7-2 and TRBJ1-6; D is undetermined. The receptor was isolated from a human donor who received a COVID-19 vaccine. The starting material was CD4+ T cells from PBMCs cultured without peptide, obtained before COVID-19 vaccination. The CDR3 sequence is CASTPGGLGSPLHF. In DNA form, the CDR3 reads TGTGCCAGCACCCCGGGAGGGCTCGGTTCACCCCTCCACTTT.